This T cell receptor beta chain was retrieved from a study of CD8+ T cells in alopecia areata. Extracted RNA was reverse transcribed into cDNA, the sequencing template. Sequencing used immunoSEQ multiplex PCR; TCRdb keeps in-frame clones, though not all of them. The sample holds fewer than 250,000 clones; 57% are singletons and the top ten take more than 0.4%. The CDR3 is 15 residues long. Germline loops: CDR1 SGHNT, CDR2 YYREEE (reference sequence). V lost 5 bases to trimming and J lost 6 bases; unmatched junction nucleotides: 5. Specimen: CD4+ T cells sorted from blood, collected at week 0. The chain is built from TRBV5-4 and TRBJ1-6; TRBD1 agrees at 10 bases. The receptor comes from a human donor with alopecia areata. Here the CDR3 reads CASSTRDRGNSPLHF. The CDR3 bases are TGTGCCAGCAGTACCAGGGACAGGGGTAATTCACCCCTCCACTTT.